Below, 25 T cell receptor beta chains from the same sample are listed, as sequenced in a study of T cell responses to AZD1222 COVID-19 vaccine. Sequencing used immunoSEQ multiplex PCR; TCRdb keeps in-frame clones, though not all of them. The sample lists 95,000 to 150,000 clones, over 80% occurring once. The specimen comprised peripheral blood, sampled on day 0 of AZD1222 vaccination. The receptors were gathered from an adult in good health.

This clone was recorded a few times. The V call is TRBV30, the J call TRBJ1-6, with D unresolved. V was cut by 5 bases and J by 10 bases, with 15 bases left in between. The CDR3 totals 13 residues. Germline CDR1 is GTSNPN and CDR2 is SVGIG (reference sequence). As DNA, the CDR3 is TGTGCCTGGGGTTTCGCGAGGTGGTCACCCCTCCACTTT. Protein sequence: CAWGFARWSPLHF.

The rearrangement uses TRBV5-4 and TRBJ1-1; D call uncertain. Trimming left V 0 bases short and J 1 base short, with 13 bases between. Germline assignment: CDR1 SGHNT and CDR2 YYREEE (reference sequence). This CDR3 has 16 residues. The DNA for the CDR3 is TGTGCCAGCAGCTTGGCCGGCGGCGGGCCGAACACTGAAGCTTTCTTT. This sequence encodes CASSLAGGGPNTEAFF.

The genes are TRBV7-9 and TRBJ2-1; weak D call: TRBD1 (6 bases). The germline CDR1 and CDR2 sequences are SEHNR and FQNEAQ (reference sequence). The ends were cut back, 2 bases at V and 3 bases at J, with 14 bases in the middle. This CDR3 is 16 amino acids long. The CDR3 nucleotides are TGTGCCAGCAGCTTAATGTGGGGGCCTGGCTACAATGAGCAGTTCTTC. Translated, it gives CASSLMWGPGYNEQFF.

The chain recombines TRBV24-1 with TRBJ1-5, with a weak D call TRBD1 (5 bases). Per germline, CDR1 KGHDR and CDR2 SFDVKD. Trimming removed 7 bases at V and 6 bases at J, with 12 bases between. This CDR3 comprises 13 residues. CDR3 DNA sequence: TGTGCCACCAGGGCAGGGATCGGTCAGCCCCAGCATTTT. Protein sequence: CATRAGIGQPQHF.

The DNA for the CDR3 is TGTGCCAGCAGCTTGGTCGGCTACGAGCAGTACTTC. Its protein product is CASSLVGYEQYF. This chain links TRBV7-9 with TRBJ2-7, with unresolved D. Trimming took off 3 bases at V and 3 bases at J, with 6 bases between the two ends. Per germline, CDR1 SEHNR and CDR2 FQNEAQ (reference sequence). This CDR3 has 12 amino acids. Based on the CDR3 plus reference TRBV7-9 and TRBJ2-7, the full variable domain is DTGVSQNPRHKITKRGQNVTFRCDPISEHNRLYWYRQTLGQGPEFLTYFQNEAQLEKSRLLSDRFSAERPKGSFSTLEIQRTEQGDSAMYLCASSLVGYEQYFGPGTRLTVT.

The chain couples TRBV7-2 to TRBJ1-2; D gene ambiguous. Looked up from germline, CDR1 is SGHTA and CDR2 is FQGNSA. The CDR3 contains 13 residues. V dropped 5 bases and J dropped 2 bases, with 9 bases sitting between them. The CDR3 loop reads CASSPAANYGYTF. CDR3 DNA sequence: TGTGCCAGCAGCCCCGCGGCAAACTATGGCTACACCTTC.

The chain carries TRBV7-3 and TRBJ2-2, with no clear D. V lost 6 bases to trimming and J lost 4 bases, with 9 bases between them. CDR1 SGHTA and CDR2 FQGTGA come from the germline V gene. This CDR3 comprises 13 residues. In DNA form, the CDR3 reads TGTGCCAGCAGGGAGCCGGGCACCGGGGAGCTGTTTTTT. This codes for CASREPGTGELFF.

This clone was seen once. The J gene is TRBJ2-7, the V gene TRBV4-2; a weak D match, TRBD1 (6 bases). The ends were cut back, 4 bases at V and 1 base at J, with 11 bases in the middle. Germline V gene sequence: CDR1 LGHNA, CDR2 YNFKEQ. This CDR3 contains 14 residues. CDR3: CASSPQGNSYEQYF. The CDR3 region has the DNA TGTGCCAGCAGCCCACAGGGAAATTCCTACGAGCAGTACTTC.

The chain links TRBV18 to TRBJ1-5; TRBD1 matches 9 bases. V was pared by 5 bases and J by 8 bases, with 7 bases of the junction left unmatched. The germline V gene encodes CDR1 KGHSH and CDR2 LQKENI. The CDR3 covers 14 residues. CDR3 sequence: CASSATGGGEPQHF. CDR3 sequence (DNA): TGTGCCAGCTCAGCAACAGGGGGCGGTGAGCCCCAGCATTTT.

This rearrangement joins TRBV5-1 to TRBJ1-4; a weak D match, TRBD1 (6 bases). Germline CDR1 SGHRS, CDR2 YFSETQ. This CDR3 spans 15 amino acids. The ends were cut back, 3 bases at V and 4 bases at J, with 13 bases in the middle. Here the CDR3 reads CASSWGAGINEKLFF. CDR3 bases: TGCGCCAGCAGCTGGGGGGCAGGGATTAATGAAAAACTGTTTTTT.

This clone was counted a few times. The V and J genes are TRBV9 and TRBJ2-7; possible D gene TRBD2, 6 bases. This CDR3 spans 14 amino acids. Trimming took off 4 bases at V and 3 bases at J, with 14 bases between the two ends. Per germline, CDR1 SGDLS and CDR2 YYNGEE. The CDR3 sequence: CASSSGDPNYEQYF. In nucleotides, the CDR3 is TGTGCCAGCAGCTCGGGGGACCCAAACTACGAGCAGTACTTC.

CDR3 protein: CASSSNFGPQHF. As DNA, the CDR3 is TGTGCCAGCAGCTCCAACTTCGGGCCCCAGCATTTT. This chain connects TRBV7-9 to TRBJ1-5; D remains unclear. This CDR3 has 12 residues. CDR1 is SEHNR and CDR2 is FQNEAQ in the germline V gene (reference sequence). Trimming left V 4 bases short and J 9 bases short, with 10 bases between. The full variable domain, its missing parts supplied by reference TRBV7-9 and TRBJ1-5, is DTGVSQNPRHKITKRGQNVTFRCDPISEHNRLYWYRQTLGQGPEFLTYFQNEAQLEKSRLLSDRFSAERPKGSFSTLEIQRTEQGDSAMYLCASSSNFGPQHFGDGTRLSIL.

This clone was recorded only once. Here the CDR3 DNA reads TGTGCCAGTAGTGCCGCCGGGGGGAGCTCCTACAATGAGCAGTTCTTC. This sequence encodes CASSAAGGSSYNEQFF. The chain is built from TRBV7-3 and TRBJ2-1, with 7 bases matching TRBD2. The V gene's germline CDR1 is SGHTA and CDR2 FQGTGA. V was clipped by 9 bases and J by 0 bases; unmatched bases: 11. The CDR3 loop spans 16 amino acids.

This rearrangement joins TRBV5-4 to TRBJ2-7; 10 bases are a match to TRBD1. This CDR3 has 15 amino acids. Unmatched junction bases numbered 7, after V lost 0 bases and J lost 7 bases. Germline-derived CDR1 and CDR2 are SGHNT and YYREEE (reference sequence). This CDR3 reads CASSLDGTGVGEQYF. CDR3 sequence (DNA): TGTGCCAGCAGCTTGGACGGGACAGGGGTAGGAGAGCAGTACTTC.

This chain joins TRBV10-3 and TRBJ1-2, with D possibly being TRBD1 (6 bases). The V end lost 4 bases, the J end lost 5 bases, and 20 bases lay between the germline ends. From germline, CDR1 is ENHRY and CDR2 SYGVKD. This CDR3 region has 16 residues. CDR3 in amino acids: CAISGGGRRGGYGYTF. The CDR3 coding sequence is TGTGCCATCAGTGGCGGGGGGCGCCGCGGGGGATATGGCTACACCTTC.

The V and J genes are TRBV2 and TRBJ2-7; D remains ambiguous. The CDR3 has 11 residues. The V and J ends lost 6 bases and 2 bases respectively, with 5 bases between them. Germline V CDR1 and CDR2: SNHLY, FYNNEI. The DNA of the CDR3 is TGTGCCAGCAGAGCCACCTACGAGCAGTACTTC. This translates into CASRATYEQYF.

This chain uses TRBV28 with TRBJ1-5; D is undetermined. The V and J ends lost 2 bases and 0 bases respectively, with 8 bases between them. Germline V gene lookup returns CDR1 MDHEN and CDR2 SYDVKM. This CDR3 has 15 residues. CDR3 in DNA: TGTGCCAGCAGTTTAAGGGCACTTAGCAATCAGCCCCAGCATTTT. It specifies CASSLRALSNQPQHF.

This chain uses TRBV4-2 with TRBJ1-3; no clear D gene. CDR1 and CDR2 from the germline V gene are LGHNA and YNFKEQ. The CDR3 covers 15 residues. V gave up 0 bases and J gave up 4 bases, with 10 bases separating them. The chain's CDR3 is CASSQESPTGNTIYF. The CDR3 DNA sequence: TGTGCCAGCAGCCAAGAGTCCCCCACCGGAAACACCATATATTTT.

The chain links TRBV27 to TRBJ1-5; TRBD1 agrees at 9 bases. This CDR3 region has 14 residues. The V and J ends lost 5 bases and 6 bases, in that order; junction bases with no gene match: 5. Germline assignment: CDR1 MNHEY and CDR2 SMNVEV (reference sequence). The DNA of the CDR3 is TGTGCCAGCAGTCTGAGACAGGGGGTTCAGCCCCAGCATTTT. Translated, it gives CASSLRQGVQPQHF.

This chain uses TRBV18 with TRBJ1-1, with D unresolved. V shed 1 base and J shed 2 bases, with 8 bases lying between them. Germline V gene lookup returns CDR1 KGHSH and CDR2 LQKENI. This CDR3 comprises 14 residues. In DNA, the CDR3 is TGTGCCAGCTCACCACATCCGGGTAACACTGAAGCTTTCTTT. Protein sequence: CASSPHPGNTEAFF.

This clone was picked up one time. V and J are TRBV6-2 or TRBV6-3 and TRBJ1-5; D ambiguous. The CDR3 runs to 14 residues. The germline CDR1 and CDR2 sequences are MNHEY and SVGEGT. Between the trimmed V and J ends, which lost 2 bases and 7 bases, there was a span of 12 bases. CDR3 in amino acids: CASSYLRGAQPQHF. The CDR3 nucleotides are TGTGCCAGCAGTTACCTTCGTGGTGCACAGCCCCAGCATTTT.

The CDR3, as DNA: TGTGCCAGTACTAAGACAGGCTCCTATGGCTACACCTTC. Translating gives CASTKTGSYGYTF. V usage is TRBV19 and J usage is TRBJ1-2, with D possibly matching TRBD1 (6 bases). Trimming pared 7 bases from V and 4 bases from J, leaving 13 bases between. Germline CDR1 and CDR2: LNHDA and SQIVND (reference sequence). The CDR3 contains 13 residues.

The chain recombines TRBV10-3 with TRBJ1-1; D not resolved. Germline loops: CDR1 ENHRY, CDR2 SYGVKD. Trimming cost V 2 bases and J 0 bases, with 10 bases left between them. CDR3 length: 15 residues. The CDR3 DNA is TGTGCCATCAGTGAGAGAGGGATCTTGAACACTGAAGCTTTCTTT. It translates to CAISERGILNTEAFF.

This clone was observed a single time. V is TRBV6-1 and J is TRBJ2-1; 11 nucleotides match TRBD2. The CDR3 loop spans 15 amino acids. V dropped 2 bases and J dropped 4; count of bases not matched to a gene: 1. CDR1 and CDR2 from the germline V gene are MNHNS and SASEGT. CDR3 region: CASSERLAGYNEQFF. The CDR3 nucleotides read TGTGCCAGCAGTGAACGACTAGCGGGATACAATGAGCAGTTCTTC.

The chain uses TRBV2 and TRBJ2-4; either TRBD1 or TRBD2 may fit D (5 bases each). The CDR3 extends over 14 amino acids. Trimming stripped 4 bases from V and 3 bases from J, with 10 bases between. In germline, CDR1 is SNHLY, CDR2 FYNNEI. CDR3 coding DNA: TGTGCCAGCAGTGCCTCGAGGGGCAAAAACATTCAGTACTTC. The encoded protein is CASSASRGKNIQYF.